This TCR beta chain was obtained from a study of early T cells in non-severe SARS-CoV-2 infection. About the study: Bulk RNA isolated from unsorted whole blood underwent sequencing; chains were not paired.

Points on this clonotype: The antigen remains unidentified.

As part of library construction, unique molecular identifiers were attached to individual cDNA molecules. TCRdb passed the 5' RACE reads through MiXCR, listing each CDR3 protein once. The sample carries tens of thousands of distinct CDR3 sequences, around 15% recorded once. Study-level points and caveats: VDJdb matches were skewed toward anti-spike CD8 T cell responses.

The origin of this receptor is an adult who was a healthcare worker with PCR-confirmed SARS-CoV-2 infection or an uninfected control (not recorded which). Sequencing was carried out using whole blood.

The CDR3 DNA reads TGCAGTGCTAGATCGGGGTCTAACTATGGCTACACCTTC. Translating gives CSARSGSNYGYTF. J is TRBJ1-2 and V is TRBV20-1; D unresolved. Germline-derived CDR1 and CDR2 are DFQATT and SNEGSKA (reference sequence). CDR3 length: 13 amino acids. V lost 2 bases and J 0 bases, leaving 7 bases between the germline ends.